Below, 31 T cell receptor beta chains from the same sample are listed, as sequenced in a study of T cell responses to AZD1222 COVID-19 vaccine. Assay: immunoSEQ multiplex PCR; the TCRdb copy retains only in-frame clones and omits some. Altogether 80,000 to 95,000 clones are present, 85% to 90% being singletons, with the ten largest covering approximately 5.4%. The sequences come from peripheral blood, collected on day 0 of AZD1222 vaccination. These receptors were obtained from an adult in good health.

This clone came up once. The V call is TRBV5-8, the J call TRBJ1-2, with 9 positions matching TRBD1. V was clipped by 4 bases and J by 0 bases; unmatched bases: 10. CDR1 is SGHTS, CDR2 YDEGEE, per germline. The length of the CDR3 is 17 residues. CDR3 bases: TGTGCCAGCAGCCTCGGACAGGGGCGACCTCCTAACTATGGCTACACCTTC. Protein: CASSLGQGRPPNYGYTF.

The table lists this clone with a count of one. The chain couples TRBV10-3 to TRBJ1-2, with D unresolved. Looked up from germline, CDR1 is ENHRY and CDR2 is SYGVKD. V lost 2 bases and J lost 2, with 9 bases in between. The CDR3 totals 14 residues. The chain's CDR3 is CAISEGPRNYGYTF. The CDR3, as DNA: TGTGCCATCAGTGAGGGGCCAAGGAACTATGGCTACACCTTC.

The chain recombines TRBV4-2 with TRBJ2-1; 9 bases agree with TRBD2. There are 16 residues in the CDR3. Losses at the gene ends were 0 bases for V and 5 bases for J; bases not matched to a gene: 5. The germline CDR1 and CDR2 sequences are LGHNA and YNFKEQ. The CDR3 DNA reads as TGTGCCAGCAGCCAAGATGGCGGGGGGGAGGACAATGAGCAGTTCTTC. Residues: CASSQDGGGEDNEQFF.

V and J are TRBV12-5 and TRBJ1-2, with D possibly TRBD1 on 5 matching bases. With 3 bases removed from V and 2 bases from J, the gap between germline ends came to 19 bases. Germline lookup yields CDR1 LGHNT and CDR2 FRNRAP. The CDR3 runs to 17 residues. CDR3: CASGLVQGGKKNYGYTF. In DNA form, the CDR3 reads TGTGCTAGTGGTTTAGTTCAGGGAGGGAAAAAAAACTATGGCTACACCTTC.

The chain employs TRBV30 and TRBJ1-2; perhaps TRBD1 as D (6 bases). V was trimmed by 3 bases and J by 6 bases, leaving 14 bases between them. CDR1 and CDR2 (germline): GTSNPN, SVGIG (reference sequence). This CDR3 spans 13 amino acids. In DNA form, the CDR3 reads TGTGCCTGGAGCCCGGGGGGCAGTAATGGCTACACCTTC. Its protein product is CAWSPGGSNGYTF.

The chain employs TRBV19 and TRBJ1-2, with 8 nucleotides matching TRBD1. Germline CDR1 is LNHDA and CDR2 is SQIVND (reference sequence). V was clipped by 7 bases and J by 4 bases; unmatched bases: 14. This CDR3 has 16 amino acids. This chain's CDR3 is CASTPLRGQGRYGYTF. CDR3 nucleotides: TGTGCCAGTACCCCGCTGCGAGGACAGGGCCGCTATGGCTACACCTTC.

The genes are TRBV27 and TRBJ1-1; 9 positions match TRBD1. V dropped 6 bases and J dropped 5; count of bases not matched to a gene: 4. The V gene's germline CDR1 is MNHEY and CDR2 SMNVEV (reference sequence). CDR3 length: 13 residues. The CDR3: CASRGQGLTEAFF. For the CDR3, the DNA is TGTGCCAGCAGGGGACAGGGTCTGACTGAAGCTTTCTTT.

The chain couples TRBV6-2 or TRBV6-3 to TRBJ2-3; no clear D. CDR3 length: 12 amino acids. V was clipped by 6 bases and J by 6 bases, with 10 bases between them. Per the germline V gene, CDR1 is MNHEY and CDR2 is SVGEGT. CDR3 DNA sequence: TGTGCCAGCAGCCTGATGTTGGATACGCAGTATTTT. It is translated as CASSLMLDTQYF.

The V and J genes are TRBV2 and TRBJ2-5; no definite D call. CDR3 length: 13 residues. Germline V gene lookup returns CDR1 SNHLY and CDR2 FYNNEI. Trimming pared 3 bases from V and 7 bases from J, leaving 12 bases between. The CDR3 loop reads CASSEDPRATQYF. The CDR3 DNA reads TGTGCCAGCAGTGAGGACCCACGCGCGACCCAGTACTTC.

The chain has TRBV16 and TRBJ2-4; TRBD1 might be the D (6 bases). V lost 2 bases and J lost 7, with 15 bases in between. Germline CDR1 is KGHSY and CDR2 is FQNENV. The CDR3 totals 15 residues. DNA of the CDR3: TGTGCCAGCAGCCAACCACCGGGACATGGGAACATTCAGTACTTC. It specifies CASSQPPGHGNIQYF.

CDR3: CASSLQRGATYEQYF. In nucleotides, the CDR3 is TGTGCCAGCAGCTTACAGCGGGGGGCAACCTACGAGCAGTACTTC. The V and J genes are TRBV11-3 and TRBJ2-7; 9 bases are a match to TRBD2. After removal of 2 bases from V and 2 bases from J, the junction contained 4 bases not matched to a gene. Germline assignment: CDR1 SGHNT and CDR2 YENEEA. This CDR3 is built from 15 residues.

Written as DNA, the CDR3 is TGCGCCAGCAGCCCCCCGGTTAGGACCTCGAGCTCCTACGAGCAGTACTTC. Translating gives CASSPPVRTSSSYEQYF. The rearrangement uses TRBV5-1 and TRBJ2-7; D unclear. The germline V and J ends were trimmed by 4 bases and 0 bases, with 20 bases remaining between them. In germline, CDR1 is SGHRS, CDR2 YFSETQ. The CDR3 sequence is 17 residues long.

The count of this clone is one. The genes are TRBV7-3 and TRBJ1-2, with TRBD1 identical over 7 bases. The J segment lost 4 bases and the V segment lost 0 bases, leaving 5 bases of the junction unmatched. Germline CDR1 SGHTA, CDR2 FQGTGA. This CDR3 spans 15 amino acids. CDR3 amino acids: CASSLTGQESYGYTF. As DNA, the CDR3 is TGTGCCAGCAGCTTAACCGGACAGGAGAGCTATGGCTACACCTTC.

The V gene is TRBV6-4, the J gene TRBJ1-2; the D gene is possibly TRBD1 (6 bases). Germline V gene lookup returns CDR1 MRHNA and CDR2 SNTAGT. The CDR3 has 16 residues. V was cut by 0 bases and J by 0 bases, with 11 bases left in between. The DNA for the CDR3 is TGTGCCAGCAGTGACTCAGGACAGCCGGCTAACTATGGCTACACCTTC. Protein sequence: CASSDSGQPANYGYTF.

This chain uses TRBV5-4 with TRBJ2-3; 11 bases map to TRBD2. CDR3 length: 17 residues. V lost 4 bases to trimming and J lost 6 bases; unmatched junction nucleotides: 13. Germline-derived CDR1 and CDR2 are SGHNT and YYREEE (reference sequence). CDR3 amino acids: CASSPGGLAGGGDTQYF. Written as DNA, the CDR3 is TGTGCCAGCAGCCCGGGAGGTCTAGCGGGGGGCGGGGATACGCAGTATTTT.

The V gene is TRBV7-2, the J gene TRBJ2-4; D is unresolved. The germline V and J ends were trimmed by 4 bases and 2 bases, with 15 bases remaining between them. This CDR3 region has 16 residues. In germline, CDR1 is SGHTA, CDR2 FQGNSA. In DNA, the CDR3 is TGTGCCAGCAGCTCGACGGCCTTAGTGACCAAAAACATTCAGTACTTC. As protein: CASSSTALVTKNIQYF.

The CDR3 is CASSLDPTGYQETQYF. CDR3 nucleotides: TGTGCCAGCAGCTTGGACCCGACAGGTTACCAAGAGACCCAGTACTTC. This chain joins TRBV5-5 and TRBJ2-5, with D perhaps matching TRBD1 (6 bases). Germline V lookup: CDR1 SGHKS, CDR2 YYEKEE (reference sequence). V was shortened by 0 bases and J by 0 bases, with 12 bases between the two germline ends. The CDR3 has 16 amino acids.

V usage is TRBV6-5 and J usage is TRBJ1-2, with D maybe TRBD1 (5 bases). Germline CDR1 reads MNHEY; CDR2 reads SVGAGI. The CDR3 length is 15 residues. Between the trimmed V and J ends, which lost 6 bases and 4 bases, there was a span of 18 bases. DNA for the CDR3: TGTGCCAGCAGACCCGGGACCCACTCCCCCTATGGCTACACCTTC. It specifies CASRPGTHSPYGYTF.

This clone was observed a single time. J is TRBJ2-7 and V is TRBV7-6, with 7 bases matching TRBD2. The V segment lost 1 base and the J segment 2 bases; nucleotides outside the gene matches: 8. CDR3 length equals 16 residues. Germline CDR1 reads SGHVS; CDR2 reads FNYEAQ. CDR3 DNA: TGTGCCAGCAGCTTAGGGGGGGGTCAGGGACCCTACGAGCAGTACTTC. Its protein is CASSLGGGQGPYEQYF.

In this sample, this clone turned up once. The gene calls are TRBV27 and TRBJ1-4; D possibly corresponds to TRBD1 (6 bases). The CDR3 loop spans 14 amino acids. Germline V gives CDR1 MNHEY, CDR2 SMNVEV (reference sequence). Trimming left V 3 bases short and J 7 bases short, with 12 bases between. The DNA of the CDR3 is TGTGCCAGCAGTTTCACAGGGTCCCCTGAAAAACTGTTTTTT. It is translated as CASSFTGSPEKLFF.

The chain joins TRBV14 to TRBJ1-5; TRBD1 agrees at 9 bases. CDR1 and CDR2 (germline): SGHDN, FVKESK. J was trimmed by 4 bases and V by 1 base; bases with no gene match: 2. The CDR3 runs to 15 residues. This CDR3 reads CASSQAGQGNQPQHF. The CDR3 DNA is TGTGCCAGCAGCCAAGCCGGACAGGGGAATCAGCCCCAGCATTTT.

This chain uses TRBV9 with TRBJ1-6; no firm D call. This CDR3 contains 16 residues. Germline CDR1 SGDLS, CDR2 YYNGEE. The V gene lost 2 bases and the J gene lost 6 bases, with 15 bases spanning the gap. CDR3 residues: CASSVGSHPGNSPLHF. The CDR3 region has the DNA TGTGCCAGCAGCGTCGGCAGCCACCCAGGTAATTCACCCCTCCACTTT. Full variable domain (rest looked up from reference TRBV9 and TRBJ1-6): DSGVTQTPKHLITATGQRVTLRCSPRSGDLSVYWYQQSLDQGLQFLIQYYNGEERAKGNILERFSAQQFPDLHSELNLSSLELGDSALYFCASSVGSHPGNSPLHFGNGTRLTVT.

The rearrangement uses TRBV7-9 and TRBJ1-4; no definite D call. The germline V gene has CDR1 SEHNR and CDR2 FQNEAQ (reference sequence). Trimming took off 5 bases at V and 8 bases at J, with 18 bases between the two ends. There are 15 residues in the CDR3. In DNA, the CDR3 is TGTGCCAGCAGCCTGACCTTTCAAGTAATCGAAAAACTGTTTTTT. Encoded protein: CASSLTFQVIEKLFF.

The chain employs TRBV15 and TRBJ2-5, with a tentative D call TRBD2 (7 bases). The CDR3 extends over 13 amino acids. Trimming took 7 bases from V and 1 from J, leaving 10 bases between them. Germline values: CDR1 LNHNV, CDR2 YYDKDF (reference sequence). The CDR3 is CATKGGAQETQYF. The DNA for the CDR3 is TGTGCCACCAAGGGGGGGGCCCAAGAGACCCAGTACTTC.

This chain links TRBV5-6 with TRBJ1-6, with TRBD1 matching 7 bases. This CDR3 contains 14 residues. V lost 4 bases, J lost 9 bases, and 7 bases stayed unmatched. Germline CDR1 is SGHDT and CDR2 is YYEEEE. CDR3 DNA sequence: TGTGCCAGCAGCGTTCGGACAGGCGGTTCACCCCTCCACTTT. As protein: CASSVRTGGSPLHF.

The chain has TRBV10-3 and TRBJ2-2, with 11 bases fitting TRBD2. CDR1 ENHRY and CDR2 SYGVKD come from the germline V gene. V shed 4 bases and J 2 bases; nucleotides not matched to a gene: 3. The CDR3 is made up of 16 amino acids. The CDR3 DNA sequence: TGTGCCATCAGTGGACTAGCGGGGCCCAACACCGGGGAGCTGTTTTTT. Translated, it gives CAISGLAGPNTGELFF.

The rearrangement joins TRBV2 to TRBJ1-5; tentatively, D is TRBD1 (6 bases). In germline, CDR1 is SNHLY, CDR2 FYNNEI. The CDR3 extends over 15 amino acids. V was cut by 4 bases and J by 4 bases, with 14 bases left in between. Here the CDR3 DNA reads TGTGCCAGCAGTGTTGACAGGTTTGGAAATCAGCCCCAGCATTTT. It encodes CASSVDRFGNQPQHF.

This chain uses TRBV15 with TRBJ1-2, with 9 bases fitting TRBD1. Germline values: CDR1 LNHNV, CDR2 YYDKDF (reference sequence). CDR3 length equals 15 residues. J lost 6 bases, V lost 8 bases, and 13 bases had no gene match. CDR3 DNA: TGTGCCACCCAGGAAGTAGGACAGGGGTTAAATGGCTACACCTTC. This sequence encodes CATQEVGQGLNGYTF.

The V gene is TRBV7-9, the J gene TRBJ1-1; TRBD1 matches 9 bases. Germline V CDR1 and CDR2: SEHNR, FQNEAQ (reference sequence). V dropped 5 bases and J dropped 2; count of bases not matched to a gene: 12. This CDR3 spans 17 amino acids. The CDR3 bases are TGTGCCAGCAGCCCTCAACCGGGACAGGGAGGCAACACTGAAGCTTTCTTT. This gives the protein CASSPQPGQGGNTEAFF.

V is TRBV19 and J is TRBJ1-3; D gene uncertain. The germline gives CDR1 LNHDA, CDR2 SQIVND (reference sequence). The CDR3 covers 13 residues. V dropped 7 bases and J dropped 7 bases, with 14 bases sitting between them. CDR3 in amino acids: CASTAEVGNTIYF. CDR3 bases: TGTGCCAGTACGGCTGAAGTCGGGAACACCATATATTTT.

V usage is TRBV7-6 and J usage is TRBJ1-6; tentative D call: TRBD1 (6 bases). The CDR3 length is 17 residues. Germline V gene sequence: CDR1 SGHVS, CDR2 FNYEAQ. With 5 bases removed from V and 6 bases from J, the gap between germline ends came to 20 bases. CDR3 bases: TGTGCCAGCAGCCGACGAGGGGGGAGTGGGTTTAATTCACCCCTCCACTTT. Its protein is CASSRRGGSGFNSPLHF.